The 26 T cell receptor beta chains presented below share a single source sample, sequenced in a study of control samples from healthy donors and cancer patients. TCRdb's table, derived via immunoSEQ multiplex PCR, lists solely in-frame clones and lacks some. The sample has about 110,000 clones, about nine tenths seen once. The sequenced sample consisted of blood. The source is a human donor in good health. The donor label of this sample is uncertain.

In DNA, the CDR3 is TGTGCCACCAGTGTCCGATCTACGAACACCGGGGAGCTGTTTTTT. Encoded protein: CATSVRSTNTGELFF. V is TRBV24-1 and J is TRBJ2-2; D gene unclear. Germline V lookup: CDR1 KGHDR, CDR2 SFDVKD. Trimming took off 5 bases at V and 0 bases at J, with 9 bases between the two ends. This CDR3 contains 15 residues.

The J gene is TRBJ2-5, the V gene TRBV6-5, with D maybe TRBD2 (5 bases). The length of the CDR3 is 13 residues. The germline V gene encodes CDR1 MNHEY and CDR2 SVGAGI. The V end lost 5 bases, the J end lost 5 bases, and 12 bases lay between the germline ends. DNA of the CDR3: TGTGCCAGCAGTCCCGGGGTTCTGGAGACCCAGTACTTC. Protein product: CASSPGVLETQYF.

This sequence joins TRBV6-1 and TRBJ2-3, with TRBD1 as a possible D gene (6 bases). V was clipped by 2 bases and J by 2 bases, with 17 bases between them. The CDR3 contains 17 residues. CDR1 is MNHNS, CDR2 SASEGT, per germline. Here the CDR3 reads CASSELRTAEYTDTQYF. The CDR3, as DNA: TGTGCCAGCAGTGAATTACGGACAGCAGAATACACAGATACGCAGTATTTT.

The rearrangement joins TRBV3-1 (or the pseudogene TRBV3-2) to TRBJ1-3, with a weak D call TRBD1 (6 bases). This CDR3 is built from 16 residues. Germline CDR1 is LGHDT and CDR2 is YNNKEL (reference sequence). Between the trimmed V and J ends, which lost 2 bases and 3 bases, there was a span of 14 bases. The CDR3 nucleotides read TGTGCCAGCAGCCAATCACAGGGAGGGGTTGGAAACACCATATATTTT. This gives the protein CASSQSQGGVGNTIYF.

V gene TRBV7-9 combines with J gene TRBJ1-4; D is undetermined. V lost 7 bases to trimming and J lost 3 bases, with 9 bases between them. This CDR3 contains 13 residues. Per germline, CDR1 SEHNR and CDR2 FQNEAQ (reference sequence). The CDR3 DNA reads TGTGCCAGCACCCGGGATGCTAATGAAAAACTGTTTTTT. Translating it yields CASTRDANEKLFF. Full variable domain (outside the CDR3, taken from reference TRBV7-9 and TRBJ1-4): DTGVSQNPRHKITKRGQNVTFRCDPISEHNRLYWYRQTLGQGPEFLTYFQNEAQLEKSRLLSDRFSAERPKGSFSTLEIQRTEQGDSAMYLCASTRDANEKLFFGSGTQLSVL.

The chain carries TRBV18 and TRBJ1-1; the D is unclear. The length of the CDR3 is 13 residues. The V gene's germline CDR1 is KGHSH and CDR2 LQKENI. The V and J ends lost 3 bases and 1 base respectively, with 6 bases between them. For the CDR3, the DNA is TGTGCCAGCTCACCCACAGCGAACACTGAAGCTTTCTTT. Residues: CASSPTANTEAFF.

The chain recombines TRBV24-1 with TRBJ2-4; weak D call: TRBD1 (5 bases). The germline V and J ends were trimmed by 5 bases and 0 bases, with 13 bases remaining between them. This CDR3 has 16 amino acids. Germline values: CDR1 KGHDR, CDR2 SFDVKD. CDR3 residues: CATSGGQGLAKNIQYF. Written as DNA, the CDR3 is TGTGCCACCAGTGGAGGACAAGGTCTAGCCAAAAACATTCAGTACTTC.

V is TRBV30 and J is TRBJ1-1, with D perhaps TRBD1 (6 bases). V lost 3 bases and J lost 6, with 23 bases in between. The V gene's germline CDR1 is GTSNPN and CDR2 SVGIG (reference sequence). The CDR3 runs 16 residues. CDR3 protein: CAWRPPGQGFIAEAFF. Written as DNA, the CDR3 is TGTGCCTGGAGACCCCCTGGGCAGGGGTTCATCGCTGAAGCTTTCTTT.

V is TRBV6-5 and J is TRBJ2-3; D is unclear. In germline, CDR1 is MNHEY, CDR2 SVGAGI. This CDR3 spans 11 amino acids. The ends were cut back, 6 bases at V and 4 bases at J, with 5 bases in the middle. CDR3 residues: CASRRADTQYF. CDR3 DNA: TGTGCCAGCAGGCGCGCAGATACGCAGTATTTT.

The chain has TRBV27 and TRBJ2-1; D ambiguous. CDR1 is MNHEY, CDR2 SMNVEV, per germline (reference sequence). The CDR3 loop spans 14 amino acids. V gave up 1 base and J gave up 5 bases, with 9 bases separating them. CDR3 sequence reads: CASSLYGFNNEQFF. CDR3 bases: TGTGCCAGCAGTTTATACGGGTTTAACAATGAGCAGTTCTTC.

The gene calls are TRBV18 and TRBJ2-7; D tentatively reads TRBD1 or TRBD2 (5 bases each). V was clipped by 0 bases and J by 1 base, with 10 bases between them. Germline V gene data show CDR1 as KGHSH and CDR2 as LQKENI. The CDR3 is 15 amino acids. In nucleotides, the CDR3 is TGTGCCAGCTCACCACCGTCCAGGGAGTCCTACGAGCAGTACTTC. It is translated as CASSPPSRESYEQYF.

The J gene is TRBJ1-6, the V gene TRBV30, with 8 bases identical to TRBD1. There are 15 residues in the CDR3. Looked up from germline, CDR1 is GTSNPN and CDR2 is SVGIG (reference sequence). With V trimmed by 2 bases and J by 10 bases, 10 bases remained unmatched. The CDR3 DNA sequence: TGTGCCTGGAGTCTCTTGGACAGGGTTACCTCACCCCTCCACTTT. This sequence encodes CAWSLLDRVTSPLHF.

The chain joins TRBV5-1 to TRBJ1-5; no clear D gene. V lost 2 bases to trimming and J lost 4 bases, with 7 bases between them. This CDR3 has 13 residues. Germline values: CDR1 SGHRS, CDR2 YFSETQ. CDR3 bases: TGCGCCAGCAGCTTCGGGGAAAATCAGCCCCAGCATTTT. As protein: CASSFGENQPQHF.

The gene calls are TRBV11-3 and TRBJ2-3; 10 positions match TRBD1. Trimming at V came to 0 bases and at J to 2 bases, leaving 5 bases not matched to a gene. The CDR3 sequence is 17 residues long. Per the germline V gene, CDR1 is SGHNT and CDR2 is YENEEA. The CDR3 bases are TGTGCCAGCAGCTTAGATGGGACAGGGGTGATCACAGATACGCAGTATTTT. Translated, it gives CASSLDGTGVITDTQYF.

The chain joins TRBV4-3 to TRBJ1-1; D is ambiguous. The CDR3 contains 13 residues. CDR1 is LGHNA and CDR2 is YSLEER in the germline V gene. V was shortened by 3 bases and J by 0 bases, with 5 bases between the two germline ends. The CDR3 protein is CASSQVMNTEAFF. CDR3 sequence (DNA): TGCGCCAGCAGCCAGGTGATGAACACTGAAGCTTTCTTT.

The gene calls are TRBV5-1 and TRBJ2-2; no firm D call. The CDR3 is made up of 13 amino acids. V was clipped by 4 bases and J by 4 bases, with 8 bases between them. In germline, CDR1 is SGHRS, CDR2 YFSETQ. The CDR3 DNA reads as TGCGCCAGCAGCCAGGTTTCCACCGGGGAGCTGTTTTTT. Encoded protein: CASSQVSTGELFF.

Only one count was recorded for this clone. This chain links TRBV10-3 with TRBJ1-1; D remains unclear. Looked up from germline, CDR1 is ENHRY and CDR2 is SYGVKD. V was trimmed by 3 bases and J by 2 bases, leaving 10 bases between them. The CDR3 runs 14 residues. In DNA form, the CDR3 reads TGTGCCATCAGTGAAGGGAAGTTAAACACTGAAGCTTTCTTT. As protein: CAISEGKLNTEAFF.

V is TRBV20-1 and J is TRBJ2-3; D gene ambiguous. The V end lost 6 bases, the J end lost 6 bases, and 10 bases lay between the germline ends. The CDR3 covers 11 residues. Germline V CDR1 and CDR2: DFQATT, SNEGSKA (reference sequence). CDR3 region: CSAYKSDTQYF. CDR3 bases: TGCAGTGCCTACAAGTCGGATACGCAGTATTTT.

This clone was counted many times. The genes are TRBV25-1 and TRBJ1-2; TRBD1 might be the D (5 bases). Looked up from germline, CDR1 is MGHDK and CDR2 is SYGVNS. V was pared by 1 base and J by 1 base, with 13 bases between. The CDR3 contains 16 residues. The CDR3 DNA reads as TGTGCCAGCAGTGAATCTCCGGGGGACCTTAACTATGGCTACACCTTC. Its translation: CASSESPGDLNYGYTF.

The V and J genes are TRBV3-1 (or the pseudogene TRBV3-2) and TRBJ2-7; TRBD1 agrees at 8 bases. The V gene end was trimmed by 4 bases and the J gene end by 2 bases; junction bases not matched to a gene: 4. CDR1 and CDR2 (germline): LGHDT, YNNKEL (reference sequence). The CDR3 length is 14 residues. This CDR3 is CASSPGQEPYEQYF. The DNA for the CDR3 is TGTGCCAGCAGCCCGGGACAGGAGCCCTACGAGCAGTACTTC.

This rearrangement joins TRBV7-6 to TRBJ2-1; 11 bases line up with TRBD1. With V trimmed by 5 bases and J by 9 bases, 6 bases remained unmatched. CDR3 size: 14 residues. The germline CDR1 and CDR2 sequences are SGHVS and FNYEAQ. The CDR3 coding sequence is TGTGCCAGCAGCCCCAGGGACAGGGGGTCTGAGCAGTTCTTC. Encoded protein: CASSPRDRGSEQFF.

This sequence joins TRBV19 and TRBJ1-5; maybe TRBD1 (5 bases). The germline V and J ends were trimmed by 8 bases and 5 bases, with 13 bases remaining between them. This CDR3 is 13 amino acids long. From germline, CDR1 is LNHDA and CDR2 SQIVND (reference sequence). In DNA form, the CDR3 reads TGTGCCAGTCGAGTGGGACCTCATCAGCCCCAGCATTTT. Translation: CASRVGPHQPQHF.

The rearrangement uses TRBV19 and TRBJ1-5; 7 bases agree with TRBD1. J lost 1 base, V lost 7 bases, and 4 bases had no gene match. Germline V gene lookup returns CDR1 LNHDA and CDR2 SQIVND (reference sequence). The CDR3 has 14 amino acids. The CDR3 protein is CASTPTGSNQPQHF. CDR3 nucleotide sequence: TGTGCCAGTACCCCGACAGGGAGCAATCAGCCCCAGCATTTT.

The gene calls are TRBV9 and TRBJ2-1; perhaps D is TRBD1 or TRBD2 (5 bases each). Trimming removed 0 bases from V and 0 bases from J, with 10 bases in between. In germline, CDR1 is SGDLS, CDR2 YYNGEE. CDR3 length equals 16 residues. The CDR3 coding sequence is TGTGCCAGCAGCGTAGTGGGGACCTCCTCCTACAATGAGCAGTTCTTC. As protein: CASSVVGTSSYNEQFF. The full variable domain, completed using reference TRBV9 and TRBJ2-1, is DSGVTQTPKHLITATGQRVTLRCSPRSGDLSVYWYQQSLDQGLQFLIQYYNGEERAKGNILERFSAQQFPDLHSELNLSSLELGDSALYFCASSVVGTSSYNEQFFGPGTRLTVL.

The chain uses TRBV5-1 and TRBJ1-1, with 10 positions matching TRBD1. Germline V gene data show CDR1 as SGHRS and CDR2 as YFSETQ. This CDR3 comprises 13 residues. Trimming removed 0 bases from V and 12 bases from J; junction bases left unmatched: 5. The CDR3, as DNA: TGCGCCAGCAGCTTGGGACAGGGGGCTACTTCTTTCTTT. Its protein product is CASSLGQGATSFF.

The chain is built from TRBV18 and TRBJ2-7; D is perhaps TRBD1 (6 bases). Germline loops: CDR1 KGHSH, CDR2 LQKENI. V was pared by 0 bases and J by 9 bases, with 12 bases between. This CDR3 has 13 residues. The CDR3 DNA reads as TGTGCCAGCTCACCACCAGAAGGGGGTCTGCAGTACTTC. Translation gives CASSPPEGGLQYF.